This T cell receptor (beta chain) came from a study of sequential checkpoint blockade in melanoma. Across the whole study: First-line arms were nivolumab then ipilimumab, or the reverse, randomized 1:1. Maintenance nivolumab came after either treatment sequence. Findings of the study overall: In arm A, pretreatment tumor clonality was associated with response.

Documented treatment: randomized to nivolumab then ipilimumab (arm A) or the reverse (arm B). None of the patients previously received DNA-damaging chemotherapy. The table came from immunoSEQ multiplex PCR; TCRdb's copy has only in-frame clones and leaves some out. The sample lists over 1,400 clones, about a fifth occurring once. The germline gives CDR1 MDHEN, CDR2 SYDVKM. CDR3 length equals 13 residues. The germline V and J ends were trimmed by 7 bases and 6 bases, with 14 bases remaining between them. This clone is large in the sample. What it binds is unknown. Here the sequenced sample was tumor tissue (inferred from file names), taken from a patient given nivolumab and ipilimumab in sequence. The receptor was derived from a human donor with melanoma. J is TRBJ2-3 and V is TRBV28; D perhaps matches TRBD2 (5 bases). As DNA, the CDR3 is TGTGCCAGCACCATCAATCCGGGGGATACGCAGTATTTT. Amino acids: CASTINPGDTQYF.